Presented here are 10 T cell receptor beta chains from one specimen sequenced in a study of shared clonotypes between healthy human individuals. The assay was immunoSEQ multiplex PCR, and TCRdb's table has in-frame clones only and misses some. The sample contains roughly 1 million clones, approximately 70% of which appear only once. The sample taken for sequencing was memory CD4+ T cells sorted from blood. Indicated subset: CD45RA-negative fraction. The receptor source for this set is a man between 18 and 29 years old in good health.

This clone was counted once. The rearrangement joins TRBV5-1 to TRBJ1-2, with TRBD1 identical over 7 bases. J lost 8 bases, V lost 2 bases, and 18 bases had no gene match. Per the germline V gene, CDR1 is SGHRS and CDR2 is YFSETQ. This CDR3 is built from 17 residues. The CDR3 DNA follows: TGCGCCAGCAGCTTTGGGCGGGACAGTACCTATGGCGGGGGCTACACCTTC. Encoded protein: CASSFGRDSTYGGGYTF. Using reference TRBV5-1 and TRBJ1-2 for the parts outside the CDR3, the full variable domain is KAGVTQTPRYLIKTRGQQVTLSCSPISGHRSVSWYQQTPGQGLQFLFEYFSETQRNKGNFPGRFSGRQFSNSRSEMNVSTLELGDSALYLCASSFGRDSTYGGGYTFGSGTRLTVV.

This clone was detected only a few times. V and J are TRBV19 and TRBJ2-1; 8 bases line up with TRBD1. Germline V gene data show CDR1 as LNHDA and CDR2 as SQIVND (reference sequence). This CDR3 has 14 residues. Trimming at V came to 8 bases and at J to 15 bases, leaving 18 bases not matched to a gene. As DNA, the CDR3 is TGTGCCAGTGCCCCCAGGGGGCAGTGGGAGAATAGGTTCTTC. It is translated as CASAPRGQWENRFF.

This chain uses TRBV10-1 with TRBJ2-2; D is possibly TRBD2 (6 bases). The CDR3 runs 15 residues. V lost 8 bases, J lost 1 base, and 14 bases lay in between. Germline V gene sequence: CDR1 WNHNN, CDR2 SYGVQD (reference sequence). The chain's CDR3 is CASVVRRENTGELFF. In DNA, the CDR3 is TGCGCCAGCGTCGTTCGGCGGGAGAACACCGGGGAGCTGTTTTTT.

The CDR3 spells CASKVAANSYEQYF. DNA for the CDR3: TGTGCCAGCAAGGTAGCGGCCAACTCCTACGAGCAGTACTTC. The chain couples TRBV7-2 to TRBJ2-7, with a possible D match to TRBD2 (6 bases). The CDR3 spans 14 residues. Germline V gives CDR1 SGHTA, CDR2 FQGNSA. Trimming left V 7 bases short and J 0 bases short, with 13 bases between. Full variable domain (missing parts from reference TRBV7-2 and TRBJ2-7): GAGVSQSPSNKVTEKGKDVELRCDPISGHTALYWYRQSLGQGLEFLIYFQGNSAPDKSGLPSDRFSAERTGGSVSTLTIQRTQQEDSAVYLCASKVAANSYEQYFGPGTRLTVT.

The V gene is TRBV19, the J gene TRBJ2-7, with TRBD2 matching over 8 bases. From germline, CDR1 is LNHDA and CDR2 SQIVND (reference sequence). The CDR3 consists of 12 residues. V lost 7 bases and J lost 3; bases outside the gene matches: 2. DNA of the CDR3: TGTGCCAGTAAGGGACTAGGCTACGAGCAGTACTTC. This gives the protein CASKGLGYEQYF.

This clone was counted a few times. The chain employs TRBV11-3 and TRBJ2-3, with TRBD2 matching 9 bases. There are 15 residues in the CDR3. J lost 3 bases, V lost 1 base, and 2 bases had no gene match. Germline loops: CDR1 SGHNT, CDR2 YENEEA. The CDR3 region has the DNA TGTGCCAGCAGCTTAGGCAGCGGGAGGACAGATACGCAGTATTTT. As protein: CASSLGSGRTDTQYF.

The chain combines TRBV7-8 with TRBJ2-7; 12 nucleotides agree with TRBD2. CDR1 and CDR2 (germline): SGHVS, FQNEAQ. V lost 5 bases to trimming and J lost 1 base; unmatched junction nucleotides: 6. The CDR3 runs to 16 residues. The DNA for the CDR3 is TGTGCCAGCAGCCGGACTAGCGGGGTGTTTTCCTACGAGCAGTACTTC. It specifies CASSRTSGVFSYEQYF.

This clone showed up just once. The chain has TRBV11-2 and TRBJ1-1; 7 nucleotides align to TRBD1. The CDR3 is made up of 14 amino acids. V trimming: 6 bases; J trimming: 5 bases; junction bases outside the gene matches: 9. CDR1 and CDR2 (germline): SGHAT, FQNNGV. CDR3 bases: TGTGCCAGCAGTTGGGCAGGGGGGTCAACTGAAGCTTTCTTT. Amino acids: CASSWAGGSTEAFF.

This clone turned up a few times. The chain couples TRBV7-8 to TRBJ2-2; possible D gene TRBD1, 7 bases. The CDR3 contains 15 residues. Germline-derived CDR1 and CDR2 are SGHVS and FQNEAQ. V dropped 5 bases and J dropped 1 base, with 11 bases sitting between them. The CDR3 DNA reads TGTGCCAGCAGCGCTCAGGGGGGGAACACCGGGGAGCTGTTTTTT. As protein: CASSAQGGNTGELFF.

The chain joins TRBV7-6 to TRBJ2-3; 7 bases line up with TRBD2. Germline V gene sequence: CDR1 SGHVS, CDR2 FNYEAQ. The CDR3 consists of 14 residues. The junction had 1 base not matched to a gene; V was cut back by 4 bases and J by 0 bases. CDR3 sequence: CASSSGGSTDTQYF. The CDR3 nucleotides read TGTGCCAGCAGCTCCGGGGGGAGCACAGATACGCAGTATTTT.